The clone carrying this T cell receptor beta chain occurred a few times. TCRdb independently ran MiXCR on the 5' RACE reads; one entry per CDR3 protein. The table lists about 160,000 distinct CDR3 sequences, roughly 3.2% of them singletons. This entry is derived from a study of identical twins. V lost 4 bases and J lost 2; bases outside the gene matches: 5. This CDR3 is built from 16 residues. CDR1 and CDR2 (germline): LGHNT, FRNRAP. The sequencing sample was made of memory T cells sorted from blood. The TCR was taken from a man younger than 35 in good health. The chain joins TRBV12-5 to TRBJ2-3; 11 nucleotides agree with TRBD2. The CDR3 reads CASGSVAGGLTDTQYF. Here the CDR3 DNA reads TGTGCTAGTGGTTCCGTAGCGGGAGGGCTCACAGATACGCAGTATTTT.